This TCR beta chain appears in the sequencing data of a study of radiation and T cells in renal cell carcinoma. Study overall: Nephrectomy followed 15 Gy stereotactic body radiation by 4 weeks. Study conclusions and caveats: Pretreatment tumor biopsies were lacking, so baseline clonotypes are unknown. Top tumor clonotypes rose in blood 2 weeks post-radiation, then contracted.

As for this clone: Its antigen remains unknown.

J gave up 14 bases and V 3 bases, and 15 bases lay outside the gene matches. The CDR3 length is 15 residues. The assay was immunoSEQ multiplex PCR, and TCRdb's table has in-frame clones only and misses some. The sample contains roughly 150,000 clones, over 80% of which appear only once. Time point meaning: blood 2 weeks post-SBRT. Treatment described: 15 Gy SBRT to primary tumor, nephrectomy 4 weeks later. The sequence was collected from a woman between 50 and 59 years old with renal cell carcinoma. This specimen consisted of blood, obtained from a patient whose treatment included radiotherapy and nephrectomy. The genes are TRBV23-1 and TRBJ1-2; 10 bases align to TRBD1. TRBV23-1 is an open reading frame, and its role is uncertain. The CDR3 sequence: CASSHHNRDRGVETF. The CDR3 region has the DNA TGCGCCAGCAGTCACCACAACCGGGACAGGGGTGTGGAGACCTTC.